The 8 T cell receptor beta chains reported below all come from one sample, sequenced in a study of early T cells in non-severe SARS-CoV-2 infection. Using its own MiXCR run on the 5' RACE reads, TCRdb lists one record per CDR3 protein. The profile shows some 120,000 distinct CDR3 sequences, about 15% of them singletons. Sequencing was done on a sample of whole blood. The receptors originated from an adult who was a healthcare worker with PCR-confirmed SARS-CoV-2 infection or an uninfected control (not recorded which).

This clonotype was seen at least ten times. The chain combines TRBV20-1 with TRBJ1-6; maybe TRBD1 (6 bases). The CDR3 has 13 residues. V was pared by 5 bases and J by 9 bases, with 14 bases between. The germline V gene encodes CDR1 DFQATT and CDR2 SNEGSKA (reference sequence). As DNA, the CDR3 is TGCAGTGCTTACACAGGGTTGGGTTCACCCCTCCACTTT. This translates into CSAYTGLGSPLHF.

A single count supports this clonotype. The chain has TRBV20-1 and TRBJ2-3; 8 nucleotides align to TRBD2. This CDR3 is 11 amino acids long. The trim removed 3 bases at V and 10 bases at J, leaving 3 bases unmatched. The germline gives CDR1 DFQATT, CDR2 SNEGSKA (reference sequence). The CDR3 DNA follows: TGCAGTGCTAGCGGGGGGGCCTCGCAGTATTTT. Amino acid sequence: CSASGGASQYF.

This rearrangement joins TRBV2 to TRBJ2-4, with D tentatively TRBD1 or TRBD2 (7 bases each). Germline loops: CDR1 SNHLY, CDR2 FYNNEI. V dropped 6 bases and J dropped 7 bases, with 16 bases sitting between them. The CDR3 length is 14 residues. The chain's CDR3 is CASRIQGRGNIQYF. The CDR3 DNA reads as TGTGCCAGCAGGATACAGGGGAGGGGGAACATTCAGTACTTC.

The V call is TRBV7-9, the J call TRBJ1-1; D is possibly TRBD1 (5 bases). This CDR3 region has 12 residues. The V gene lost 8 bases and the J gene lost 8 bases, with 15 bases spanning the gap. Germline assignment: CDR1 SEHNR and CDR2 FQNEAQ (reference sequence). The CDR3 sequence is CASEIPGPEAFF. DNA for the CDR3: TGTGCCAGCGAGATCCCGGGGCCCGAAGCTTTCTTT. Together with reference TRBV7-9 and TRBJ1-1, the CDR3 gives the full variable domain: DTGVSQNPRHKITKRGQNVTFRCDPISEHNRLYWYRQTLGQGPEFLTYFQNEAQLEKSRLLSDRFSAERPKGSFSTLEIQRTEQGDSAMYLCASEIPGPEAFFGQGTRLTVV.

The V call is TRBV11-2, the J call TRBJ2-3; 8 positions agree with TRBD2. Germline assignment: CDR1 SGHAT and CDR2 FQNNGV. This CDR3 has 13 amino acids. V lost 4 bases to trimming and J lost 10 bases; unmatched junction nucleotides: 7. The CDR3 region is CASSSRLAMAQYF. The DNA for the CDR3 is TGTGCCAGCAGCTCCCGACTAGCGATGGCGCAGTATTTT.

This clonotype was seen more than once but under ten times. The gene calls are TRBV19 and TRBJ2-1, with D maybe TRBD1 (6 bases). Trimming removed 4 bases at V and 8 bases at J, with 9 bases between. In germline, CDR1 is LNHDA, CDR2 SQIVND (reference sequence). CDR3 length: 12 amino acids. The CDR3: CASSKNRDEQFF. The CDR3 DNA sequence: TGTGCCAGTAGTAAGAACAGGGATGAGCAGTTCTTC.

This clonotype has a handful of counts. The chain carries TRBV3-1 and TRBJ2-6; D remains ambiguous. V gave up 4 bases and J gave up 2 bases, with 9 bases separating them. The CDR3 consists of 15 residues. Germline assignment: CDR1 LGHDT and CDR2 YNNKEL (reference sequence). This chain's CDR3 is CASSPNVAGANVLTF. CDR3 bases: TGTGCCAGCAGCCCGAACGTGGCTGGGGCCAACGTCCTGACTTTC. Filled out from reference TRBV3-1 and TRBJ2-6, the complete variable domain reads DTAVSQTPKYLVTQMGNDKSIKCEQNLGHDTMYWYKQDSKKFLKIMFSYNNKELIINETVPNRFSPKSPDKAHLNLHINSLELGDSAVYFCASSPNVAGANVLTFGAGSRLTVL.

The CDR3 protein is CSAHVGADNSPLHF. CDR3 DNA sequence: TGCAGTGCTCACGTGGGGGCCGACAATTCACCCCTCCACTTT. V is TRBV20-1 and J is TRBJ1-6; possibly TRBD1 for D (6 bases). This CDR3 has 14 residues. The germline CDR1 and CDR2 sequences are DFQATT and SNEGSKA (reference sequence). The V and J ends lost 5 bases and 7 bases respectively, with 15 bases between them.